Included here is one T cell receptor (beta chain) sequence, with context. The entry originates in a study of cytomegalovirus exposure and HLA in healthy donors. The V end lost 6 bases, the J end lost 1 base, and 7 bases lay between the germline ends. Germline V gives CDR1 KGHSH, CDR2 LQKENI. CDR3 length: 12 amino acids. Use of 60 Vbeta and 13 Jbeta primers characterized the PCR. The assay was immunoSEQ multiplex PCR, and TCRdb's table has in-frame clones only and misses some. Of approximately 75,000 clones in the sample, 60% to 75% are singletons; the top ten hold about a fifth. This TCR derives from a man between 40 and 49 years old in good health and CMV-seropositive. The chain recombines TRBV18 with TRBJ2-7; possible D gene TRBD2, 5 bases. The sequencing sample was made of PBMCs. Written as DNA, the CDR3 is TGTGCCAGCTCTTCGGGATCCTACGAGCAGTACTTC. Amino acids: CASSSGSYEQYF.